This T cell receptor beta chain was profiled in a study of blood T cell repertoires in COVID-19. The wider study: PBMCs, B-cell-depleted T cells, or T cells were the source of the cDNA or gDNA that made up the material.

Generated by immunoSEQ multiplex PCR, the TCRdb table keeps only in-frame clones and is missing some. The sample gives about 110,000 clones, around four fifths of which show up once; 15% to 20% is in the top ten. The V end lost 6 bases, the J end lost 3 bases, and 18 bases lay between the germline ends. CDR1 is MDHEN and CDR2 is SYDVKM in the germline V gene. The CDR3 runs to 16 residues. The source of this sequence is a woman aged 55-70 years with acute or convalescent COVID-19. The chain has TRBV28 and TRBJ1-5; D call uncertain. The specimen was peripheral blood. CDR3 in amino acids: CASSPASGEANQPQHF. CDR3 bases: TGTGCCAGCAGCCCTGCTTCGGGAGAAGCCAATCAGCCCCAGCATTTT.